A selection of T cell receptor beta chains follows, all from one sample in a study of blood T cell repertoires in COVID-19. Using immunoSEQ multiplex PCR, the repertoire was profiled, and TCRdb retains in-frame clones only, with some absent. The table lists 80,000 or so clones, 81% of them singletons, with approximately 44% in the top ten. Sequences were obtained from peripheral blood. These receptors were collected from a man older than 75 with acute or convalescent COVID-19. Each CDR3 is given without its conserved first and last residue. D genes are given only for firm matches. Some rows mark clone size as missing; the rest say once, few, many or name a class of expanded clone.

TRBV6-5	.	.	TRBJ1-3	ASSYGAGSGNTIY
TRBV6-4	.	.	TRBJ1-1	ASSLNRVTEAF
TRBV4-2	TRBD2	.	TRBJ2-3	ASSQDTSGPADTQY
TRBV5-6	TRBD1	once	TRBJ1-2	ASSLRYRGLSYT
TRBV9	TRBD2	few	TRBJ2-7	ASSVTGTSGGPYEQY
TRBV18	.	.	TRBJ1-1	ASSPQTGNTEAF
TRBV5-1	TRBD1	few	TRBJ2-7	ASSLSDRAIYEQY
TRBV7-2	.	.	TRBJ1-5	ASSPSGVLSNQPQH
TRBV4-1	TRBD2	.	TRBJ2-5	ASSQGLAGAGKQETQY
TRBV6-5	TRBD2	.	TRBJ2-1	ASSMAGGPYEQL
TRBV6-5	TRBD1	.	TRBJ1-1	ASSYGTGFTEAF
TRBV10-2	.	.	TRBJ2-3	ASWGGVGITDTQY
TRBV13	.	few	TRBJ1-2	ASSEFPGLEYGYT
TRBV5-1	.	.	TRBJ2-3	ASSGRGASTDTQY
TRBV28	.	.	TRBJ2-3	ASRSSTDTQY
TRBV19	.	.	TRBJ1-4	ASSIGGGLSTNEKLF
TRBV6-5	.	.	TRBJ1-2	ASRGPVGADGYT
TRBV7-6	.	.	TRBJ1-1	ASSVGGPGNTEAF
TRBV18	TRBD2	.	TRBJ2-2	ASSPIAGVGNTGELF
TRBV4-1	.	.	TRBJ2-6	ASSQGEGQITGANVLT
TRBV6-2/TRBV6-3	TRBD1	.	TRBJ1-5	ASSGTAKHQPQH
TRBV6-4	TRBD1	.	TRBJ1-2	ASSDSNRGRDYGYT
TRBV6-5	.	.	TRBJ1-3	ASRDRISGNTIY
TRBV19	.	.	TRBJ1-2	ASSPGTKNYGYT
TRBV2	.	.	TRBJ1-4	ASVQTGVTNEKLF
TRBV18	TRBD1	.	TRBJ1-4	ASSDLQGSNEKLF
TRBV10-3	TRBD2	few	TRBJ2-1	ATSGRQSITGNEQF
TRBV19	.	few	TRBJ2-7	ASISGFRSYEQY
TRBV27	TRBD2	.	TRBJ2-7	ASSLITALAGGVYEQY
TRBV29-1	.	once	TRBJ1-2	SVMRTDQGYT
TRBV19	.	.	TRBJ2-1	ASTSWATSSYNEQF
TRBV7-2	TRBD2	once	TRBJ2-7	ASSSGTSGYEQY
TRBV10-3	.	.	TRBJ2-5	ATSQGLTEGETQY
TRBV5-6	TRBD1	.	TRBJ1-4	ASSFPGQGKTNEKLF
TRBV9	TRBD1	.	TRBJ1-1	ASSVDEGAYTEAF
TRBV5-4	TRBD1	.	TRBJ1-2	ASSRPGTGEDGYT
TRBV5-1	TRBD1	.	TRBJ1-1	ASSLDGWDSGNTEAF
TRBV9	.	.	TRBJ1-3	ASSSRQVFAGNTIY
TRBV28	.	.	TRBJ2-7	ASSLQGSGYEQY
TRBV28	TRBD1	.	TRBJ1-5	ASSLDRVSQPQH
TRBV6-5	.	.	TRBJ1-2	ASCDRGDYGYT
TRBV5-1	TRBD1	.	TRBJ2-7	ASSRDRAYEQY
TRBV11-2	TRBD2	.	TRBJ2-1	ASSAGLAGRNEQF
TRBV27	.	.	TRBJ1-6	ASSPGGSPLH
TRBV7-2	TRBD1	.	TRBJ1-2	ASSPDRGFGYT
TRBV28	TRBD2	.	TRBJ2-5	ASSPLAGGPGEQETQY
TRBV14	.	.	TRBJ2-5	ASSQGRQETQY
TRBV19	.	few	TRBJ2-3	ASGSGLASTDTQY
TRBV18	.	.	TRBJ1-5	ASSPQGGNQPQH
TRBV11-2	.	.	TRBJ1-1	ASSLDQLTEAF
TRBV11-2	TRBD2	.	TRBJ2-7	ASSFSGSPSYEQY
TRBV10-3	.	.	TRBJ2-7	AISVSGPGQEQY
TRBV3-1/TRBV3-2	.	once	TRBJ2-1	ASSLRTVTYNEQF
TRBV28	TRBD1	.	TRBJ2-5	ASSPQGAPQETQY
TRBV6-2/TRBV6-3	.	.	TRBJ1-4	ASSYGGVLGEKLF
TRBV11-2	.	.	TRBJ1-4	ASSPQQGSNEKLF
TRBV7-2	.	.	TRBJ1-2	ASSLVSTALINYGYT
TRBV7-9	TRBD1	.	TRBJ1-6	ASSLGQGFYNSPLH
TRBV4-2	TRBD2	.	TRBJ2-2	ASSPGLPNTGELF